The T cell receptor (beta chain) under discussion was sequenced for a study of OX40 agonist ivuxolimab in advanced cancers. Study information: Hepatocellular carcinoma, melanoma, renal cell or head and neck cancer occurred in dose-escalation patients.

As for this clone: What it binds is unknown.

Profiled with immunoSEQ multiplex PCR; TCRdb holds only in-frame clones, not every one. The sample has tens of thousands of clones; just under 85% are singletons. Germline CDR1 KGHSH, CDR2 LQKENI. Trimming removed 0 bases at V and 1 base at J, with 5 bases between. This CDR3 has 14 amino acids. Overall study results and limits: Antigen targets of the expanded peripheral T cells went undetermined. Nonresponders, in some cases, also had low normalized T-cell clonal expansion.

Sample: CD4+ or CD8+ T cells sorted from blood, taken in a trial of the OX40 agonist ivuxolimab. This clonotype originated in an adult with an advanced solid tumor such as melanoma, head and neck, liver or kidney cancer. The chain recombines TRBV18 with TRBJ2-3; D not certain. The CDR3 DNA reads as TGTGCCAGCTCACCACCGATGCGCACAGATACGCAGTATTTT. It yields the protein CASSPPMRTDTQYF.